This T cell receptor (beta chain) appears in the sequencing data of a study of blood T cell repertoires in COVID-19 (dated by TCRdb to the early 2020s). General notes on the study: Samples from collaborators originated in the United States, Italy and Spain and spanned both the acute and convalescent phases of COVID-19. The prospective study material was composed of cDNA or gDNA derived from T cells, B-cell-depleted T cells, or PBMCs. Subjects who had been exposed to COVID-19, were actively infected with it, or had recovered from it provided the deeply sampled blood TCRbeta repertoires that made up the dataset. The repertoires were released in a freely available public database meant as a resource for research on the immune response to SARS-CoV-2. Samples were obtained from the ongoing ImmuneRACE study (first 160 participants) and from about 1,300 subjects provided by 6 global collaborators. A de-identified subject ID, COVID-19 status, age in years and sex were almost always included in the sample metadata. Where HLA class I and class II types were available, the types were taken from metadata supplied by the sample provider, not from assay-based typing.

Overall study results and their limits: Clinical and demographic metadata were provided uncurated, with the amount varying by source and participant.

Here V drops 0 bases and J drops 11 bases, and the junction holds 8 bases not matched to any gene. The germline V gene (reference sequence) provides CDR1 LGHDT and CDR2 YNNKEL. Counted from cysteine to phenylalanine, this CDR3 has 14 amino acids. The only DNA kept is the CDR3, 42 bases in frame from the first base. The immunoSEQ Assay, a bias-controlled multiplex PCR, was used to amplify TCRbeta CDR3 regions from genomic DNA. The source study handled its data this way. Nucleated cell counts per sample were estimated from amplification of reference gene primers within the assay. Sequence reads were collapsed and filtered to measure the absolute abundance of every unique TCRbeta CDR3 rearrangement. For each sample, productive Simpson clonality was calculated by taking the square root of Simpson's diversity index across productive rearrangements. TCRdb took over this immuneACCESS table, retaining in-frame rearrangements with V and J assigned. Such tables are incomplete; in checked studies, under half of the missing clones stem from an unresolved V gene, and the remainder is unexplained. For V, J and clone size, that table is used; D and trimming come from the DNA. For this sample there are under 300,000 clones; approximately 86% appear just once. Clones ranked in the top ten supply roughly 6.3% of the sample.

Participants in the prospective study were enrolled through a virtual design, were aged 18 to 89 years, and lived in fewer than 30 United States geographic areas. Cohort assignment in the prospective study relied on participant-reported clinical history from a screening survey and a study questionnaire. Mobile phlebotomists in the prospective study collected whole blood, serum and a nasopharyngeal or oropharyngeal swab from every participant. Over a roughly 2-month period, participants in the prospective study had the option of providing additional blood draws and questionnaires. Prospective study blood samples were shipped either frozen or at room temperature before DNA extraction. Details on this clone: The antigen this receptor binds is unknown. Base qualities are not provided; no much larger clone lies one nucleotide away.

This TCR was recovered from a woman aged 30 to 39 with acute COVID-19. Sequencing was done on a sample of PBMCs or T cells enriched from blood (not recorded which). The rearrangement joined TRBV3-1 (or the pseudogene TRBV3-2) to TRBJ1-1, and TRBD1 aligns with 8 junction nucleotides. The DNA reads TGTGCCAGCAGCCAAGACGTGGGGACAGGAGGGGCTTTCTTT. It translates to CASSQDVGTGGAFF.